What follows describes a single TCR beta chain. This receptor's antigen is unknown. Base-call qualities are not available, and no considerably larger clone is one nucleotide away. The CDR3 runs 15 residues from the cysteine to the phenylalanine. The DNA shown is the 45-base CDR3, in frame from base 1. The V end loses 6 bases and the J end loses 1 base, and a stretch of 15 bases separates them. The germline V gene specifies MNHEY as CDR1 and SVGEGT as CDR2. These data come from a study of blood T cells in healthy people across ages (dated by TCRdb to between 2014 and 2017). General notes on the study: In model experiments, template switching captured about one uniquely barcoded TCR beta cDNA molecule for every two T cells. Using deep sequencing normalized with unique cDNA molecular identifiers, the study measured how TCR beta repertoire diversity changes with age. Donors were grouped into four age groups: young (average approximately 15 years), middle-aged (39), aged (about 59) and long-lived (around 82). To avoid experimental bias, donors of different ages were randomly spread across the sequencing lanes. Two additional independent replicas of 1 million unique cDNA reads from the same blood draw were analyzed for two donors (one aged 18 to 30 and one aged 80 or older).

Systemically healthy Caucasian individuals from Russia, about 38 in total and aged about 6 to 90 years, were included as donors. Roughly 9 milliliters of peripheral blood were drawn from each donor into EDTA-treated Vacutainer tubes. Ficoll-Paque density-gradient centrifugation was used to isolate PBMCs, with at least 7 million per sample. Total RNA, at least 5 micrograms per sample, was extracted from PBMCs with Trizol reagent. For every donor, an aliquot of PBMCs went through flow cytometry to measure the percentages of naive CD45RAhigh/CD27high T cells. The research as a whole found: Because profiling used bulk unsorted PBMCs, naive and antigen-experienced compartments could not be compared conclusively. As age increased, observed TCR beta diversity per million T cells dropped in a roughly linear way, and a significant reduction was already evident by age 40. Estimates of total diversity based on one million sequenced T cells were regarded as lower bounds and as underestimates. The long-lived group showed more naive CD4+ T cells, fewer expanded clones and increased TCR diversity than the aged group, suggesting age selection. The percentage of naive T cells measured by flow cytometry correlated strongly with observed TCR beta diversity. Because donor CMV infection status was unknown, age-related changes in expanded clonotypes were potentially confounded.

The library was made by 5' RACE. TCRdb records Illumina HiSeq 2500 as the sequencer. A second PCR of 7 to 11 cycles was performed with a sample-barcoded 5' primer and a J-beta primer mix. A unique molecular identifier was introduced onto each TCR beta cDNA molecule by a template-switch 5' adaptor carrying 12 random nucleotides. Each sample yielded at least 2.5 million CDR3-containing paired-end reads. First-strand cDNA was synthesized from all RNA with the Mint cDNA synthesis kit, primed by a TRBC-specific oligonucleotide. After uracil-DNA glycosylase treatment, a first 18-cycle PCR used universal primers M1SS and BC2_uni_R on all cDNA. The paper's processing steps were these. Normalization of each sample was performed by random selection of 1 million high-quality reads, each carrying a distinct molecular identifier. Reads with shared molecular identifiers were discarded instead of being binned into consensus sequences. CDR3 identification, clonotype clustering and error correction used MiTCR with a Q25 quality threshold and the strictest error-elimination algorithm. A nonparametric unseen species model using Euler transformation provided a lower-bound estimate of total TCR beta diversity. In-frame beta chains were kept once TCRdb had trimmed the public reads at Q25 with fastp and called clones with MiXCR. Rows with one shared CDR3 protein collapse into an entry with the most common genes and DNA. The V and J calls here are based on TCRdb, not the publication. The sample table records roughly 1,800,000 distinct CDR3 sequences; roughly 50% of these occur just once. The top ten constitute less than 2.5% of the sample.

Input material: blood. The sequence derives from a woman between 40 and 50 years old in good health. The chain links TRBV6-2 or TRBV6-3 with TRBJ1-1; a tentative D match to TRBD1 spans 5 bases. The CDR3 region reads CASRPMGRKNTEAFF. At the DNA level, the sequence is TGTGCCAGCAGACCCATGGGACGTAAGAACACTGAAGCTTTCTTT.